What follows are 31 T cell receptor beta chains derived from one specimen sequenced in a study of blood T cell repertoires in COVID-19 (dated by TCRdb to the early 2020s). Library method: the immunoSEQ multiplex PCR assay. TCRdb took this table from immuneACCESS and kept in-frame rearrangements with V and J called. Such tables lack part of the clones; where checked against another copy, unresolved V genes explain under half of the gap, and the rest is unexplained. Here the sample has about 69,000 clones; 79% occur a single time. The top ten hold more than 15% of the sample. The source material was peripheral blood. These receptors were collected from a man between 60 and 75 years old with acute or convalescent COVID-19.

V usage is TRBV6-6 and J usage is TRBJ1-2, with unresolved D. CDR3 length: 15 residues. V shed 6 bases and J shed 2 bases, with 16 bases lying between them. Germline V gene data show CDR1 as MNHNY and CDR2 as SVGAGI (reference sequence). The CDR3 sequence is CASRSRQEPNYGYTF. CDR3 DNA sequence: TGTGCCAGCAGGTCACGACAAGAACCAAACTATGGCTACACCTTC.

The V and J genes are TRBV6-2 or TRBV6-3 and TRBJ1-5; 7 bases agree with TRBD1. Germline V gene lookup returns CDR1 MNHEY and CDR2 SVGEGT. The CDR3 totals 16 residues. V lost 5 bases, J lost 1 base, and 8 bases stayed unmatched. This chain's CDR3 is CASSTRQGWSNQPQHF. The CDR3, as DNA: TGTGCCAGCAGTACCCGACAGGGATGGAGCAATCAGCCCCAGCATTTT.

V is TRBV7-9 and J is TRBJ2-7, with 11 positions matching TRBD2. V gave up 5 bases and J gave up 1 base; unmatched junction bases: 7. The germline V gene encodes CDR1 SEHNR and CDR2 FQNEAQ (reference sequence). The CDR3 totals 16 residues. The CDR3 nucleotides are TGTGCCAGCAGCGAACTATCTAGCGGGGGGTCCTACGAGCAGTACTTC. Translating it yields CASSELSSGGSYEQYF.

J is TRBJ1-2 and V is TRBV25-1, with a tentative D call TRBD1 (5 bases). Germline V lookup: CDR1 MGHDK, CDR2 SYGVNS. The CDR3 extends over 14 amino acids. The V and J ends lost 4 bases and 4 bases respectively, with 13 bases between them. CDR3 sequence reads: CASSATGRGYGYTF. The CDR3 coding sequence is TGTGCCAGCAGTGCTACAGGAAGAGGCTATGGCTACACCTTC.

V is TRBV12-2 and J is TRBJ1-6. TRBV12-2 corresponds to a pseudogene. The CDR3 covers 14 residues. The CDR3 nucleotides are TGTGCAAGTCGCTTAGCCTGGGGAGGTTCACCCCTCCACTTT. It yields the protein CASRLAWGGSPLHF.

This clone was counted only a few times. CDR3: CASSYDRGDNYGYTF. The CDR3 nucleotides read TGTGCCAGCAGCTACGACAGGGGAGATAACTATGGCTACACCTTC. V gene TRBV7-2 combines with J gene TRBJ1-2, with TRBD1 matching 8 bases. The germline V gene encodes CDR1 SGHTA and CDR2 FQGNSA. This CDR3 region has 15 residues. The V gene end was trimmed by 4 bases and the J gene end by 1 base; junction bases not matched to a gene: 5.

CDR3 sequence reads: CASSSRDYEQYF. CDR3 sequence (DNA): TGTGCCAGCAGCTCAAGAGACTACGAGCAGTACTTC. The chain employs TRBV7-9 and TRBJ2-7, with no clear D. Germline V lookup: CDR1 SEHNR, CDR2 FQNEAQ (reference sequence). The ends were cut back, 4 bases at V and 3 bases at J, with 7 bases in the middle. The CDR3 spans 12 residues.

The chain carries TRBV7-6 and TRBJ1-6; TRBD1 matches at 7 bases. The CDR3 has 15 amino acids. The germline CDR1 and CDR2 sequences are SGHVS and FNYEAQ. Trimming removed 5 bases from V and 6 bases from J; junction bases left unmatched: 7. CDR3 loop: CASSPRTGLNSPLHF. CDR3 sequence (DNA): TGTGCCAGCAGCCCGAGGACAGGTCTTAATTCACCCCTCCACTTT.

DNA for the CDR3: TGCGCCAGCAGCCCCCGGACTGGCTACGAGCAGTACTTC. Translation gives CASSPRTGYEQYF. The chain joins TRBV4-1 to TRBJ2-7; perhaps TRBD2 as D (5 bases). Germline lookup yields CDR1 MGHRA and CDR2 YSYEKL. V dropped 4 bases and J dropped 3 bases, with 10 bases sitting between them. The CDR3 sequence is 13 residues long.

This chain links TRBV5-5 with TRBJ1-2, with D perhaps TRBD1 (6 bases). Trimming took off 2 bases at V and 6 bases at J, with 14 bases between the two ends. The germline CDR1 and CDR2 sequences are SGHKS and YYEKEE (reference sequence). The CDR3 spans 14 residues. The CDR3 protein is CASSFWGGTDGYTF. The CDR3 DNA sequence: TGTGCCAGCAGCTTTTGGGGGGGCACGGATGGCTACACCTTC.

The chain links TRBV7-9 to TRBJ1-2; unclear D gene. Looked up from germline, CDR1 is SEHNR and CDR2 is FQNEAQ (reference sequence). V gave up 4 bases and J gave up 4 bases, with 10 bases separating them. The CDR3 contains 13 residues. The CDR3 spells CASSSDLAYGYTF. CDR3 sequence (DNA): TGTGCCAGCAGCTCGGACTTGGCCTATGGCTACACCTTC. Filled out from reference TRBV7-9 and TRBJ1-2, the complete variable domain reads DTGVSQNPRHKITKRGQNVTFRCDPISEHNRLYWYRQTLGQGPEFLTYFQNEAQLEKSRLLSDRFSAERPKGSFSTLEIQRTEQGDSAMYLCASSSDLAYGYTFGSGTRLTVV.

This clone was counted between two and nine times. This sequence joins TRBV9 and TRBJ1-4, with D uncertain. The length of the CDR3 is 14 residues. CDR1 is SGDLS, CDR2 YYNGEE, per germline. Trimming cost V 0 bases and J 8 bases, with 11 bases left between them. The CDR3 DNA follows: TGTGCCAGCAGCGTAGGGCCCTTTCAGGAAAAACTGTTTTTT. Translated, it gives CASSVGPFQEKLFF.

V is TRBV6-2 or TRBV6-3 and J is TRBJ2-1; D is undetermined. The V gene's germline CDR1 is MNHEY and CDR2 SVGEGT. The CDR3 runs to 13 residues. V lost 4 bases, J lost 2 bases, and 6 bases lay in between. The CDR3 DNA is TGTGCCAGCAGTTCTAGGACCTACAATGAGCAGTTCTTC. This codes for CASSSRTYNEQFF.

The chain carries TRBV5-1 and TRBJ2-3, with 12 bases that match TRBD2. Germline assignment: CDR1 SGHRS and CDR2 YFSETQ. The CDR3 is 18 residues long. The V and J ends lost 3 bases and 0 bases, in that order; junction bases with no gene match: 8. CDR3 in DNA: TGCGCCAGCAGCTACTTGACTAGCGGGGGCTCTAGCACAGATACGCAGTATTTT. Residues: CASSYLTSGGSSTDTQYF.

The chain is built from TRBV9 and TRBJ2-5; 7 nucleotides match TRBD1. The germline CDR1 and CDR2 sequences are SGDLS and YYNGEE. V shed 4 bases, J shed 5 bases, and the junction held 8 bases outside the gene matches. This CDR3 is built from 14 residues. CDR3 protein: CASSYSQGKETQYF. In DNA, the CDR3 is TGTGCCAGCAGCTACTCACAGGGGAAGGAGACCCAGTACTTC.

The J gene is TRBJ1-1, the V gene TRBV7-6, with 7 bases matching TRBD1. The V segment lost 4 bases and the J segment 1 base; nucleotides outside the gene matches: 12. From germline, CDR1 is SGHVS and CDR2 FNYEAQ. There are 17 residues in the CDR3. Here the CDR3 reads CASSSRQGSTGNTEAFF. The CDR3 region has the DNA TGTGCCAGCAGCTCTCGACAGGGTAGTACGGGGAACACTGAAGCTTTCTTT.

The chain has TRBV4-3 and TRBJ1-2, with D uncertain. The CDR3 sequence is 15 residues long. V lost 1 base and J lost 1, with 10 bases in between. Germline CDR1 LGHNA, CDR2 YSLEER. The CDR3 loop is CASSQGGSLNYGYTF. CDR3 coding DNA: TGCGCCAGCAGCCAAGGCGGTTCCCTTAACTATGGCTACACCTTC.

In DNA form, the CDR3 reads TGTGCCACCAGCTCGGGGGGGCTTGGTTTGAACACTGAAGCTTTCTTT. Protein sequence: CATSSGGLGLNTEAFF. This chain links TRBV15 with TRBJ1-1; D possibly corresponds to TRBD1 (6 bases). CDR3 length: 16 amino acids. Deletions cut 5 bases from V and 0 bases from J, with 16 bases between. The germline V gene encodes CDR1 LNHNV and CDR2 YYDKDF (reference sequence).

The chain has TRBV3-1 (or the pseudogene TRBV3-2) and TRBJ1-2; weak D call: TRBD1 (5 bases). CDR3 length: 12 amino acids. CDR1 and CDR2 from the germline V gene are LGHDT and YNNKEL (reference sequence). Trimming removed 3 bases from V and 7 bases from J, with 9 bases in between. This CDR3 reads CASSQRDSGYTF. CDR3 sequence (DNA): TGTGCCAGCAGCCAGAGAGACAGTGGCTACACCTTC.

The CDR3 DNA reads TGTGCCAGCAGCCTCGACAGCTCTGGGGCCAACGTCCTGACTTTC. Its translation is CASSLDSSGANVLTF. The chain links TRBV7-6 to TRBJ2-6; D possibly corresponds to TRBD1 (5 bases). The CDR3 extends over 15 amino acids. Trimming shortened V by 5 bases and J by 0 bases, and 8 bases separated the two germline ends. Germline values: CDR1 SGHVS, CDR2 FNYEAQ.

This chain links TRBV25-1 with TRBJ1-4, with 11 bases lining up with TRBD1. J gave up 6 bases and V 2 bases, and 8 bases lay outside the gene matches. The CDR3 is made up of 17 amino acids. Germline-derived CDR1 and CDR2 are MGHDK and SYGVNS. DNA of the CDR3: TGTGCCAGCAGTGAAGTTTGGGACAGGGGGAGATATGAAAAACTGTTTTTT. Its translation: CASSEVWDRGRYEKLFF.

Details on this clone: Relative to the germline gene, one junction end is altered; a read error may explain this. As DNA, the CDR3 is TGTGCCAGCAGCCTAAGGACAGAGGGCCTCTCCTTC. Amino acids: CASSLRTEGLSF. The genes are TRBV4-2 and TRBJ1-2, with D perhaps TRBD1 (6 bases). The CDR3 spans 12 residues. The germline CDR1 and CDR2 sequences are LGHNA and YNFKEQ.

CDR3 nucleotides: TGTGCCAGCAGAAATTTACAGGGGGCTGTCGGGGAGCTGTTTTTT. As protein: CASRNLQGAVGELFF. The rearrangement links TRBV6-5 to TRBJ2-2; 9 bases align to TRBD1. V shed 6 bases, J shed 7 bases, and the junction held 9 bases outside the gene matches. The CDR3 contains 15 residues. Germline-derived CDR1 and CDR2 are MNHEY and SVGAGI.

This rearrangement joins TRBV9 to TRBJ2-1; 7 bases are a match to TRBD2. The germline V gene has CDR1 SGDLS and CDR2 YYNGEE. J gave up 3 bases and V 0 bases, and 3 bases lay outside the gene matches. This CDR3 spans 15 amino acids. The CDR3 DNA is TGTGCCAGCAGCGTAGATCTAGCGGTCTACAATGAGCAGTTCTTC. Amino acids: CASSVDLAVYNEQFF.

This chain uses TRBV11-2 with TRBJ1-1; 7 bases fit TRBD1. CDR1 is SGHAT and CDR2 is FQNNGV in the germline V gene. V trimming: 4 bases; J trimming: 14 bases; junction bases outside the gene matches: 13. The CDR3 loop spans 13 amino acids. The CDR3 DNA follows: TGTGCCAGCAGCTCAGACTGGACAGGTAGGGCGTTCTTT. The encoded protein is CASSSDWTGRAFF.

CDR3 loop: CASSYSNSRTGVDTGELFF. In DNA, the CDR3 is TGTGCCAGCAGTTACTCGAATAGTCGGACAGGGGTCGACACCGGGGAGCTGTTTTTT. This sequence joins TRBV6-2 or TRBV6-3 and TRBJ2-2; TRBD1 matches at 9 bases. V was pared by 0 bases and J by 3 bases, with 11 bases of the junction left unmatched. The CDR3 loop spans 19 amino acids. Per the germline V gene, CDR1 is MNHEY and CDR2 is SVGEGT.

This CDR3 is CAWSADIDTEAFF. The CDR3 DNA reads as TGTGCCTGGAGCGCGGACATTGACACTGAAGCTTTCTTT. The V call is TRBV30, the J call TRBJ1-1; tentatively, D is TRBD1 (5 bases). V shed 3 bases and J shed 3 bases, with 11 bases lying between them. The CDR3 sequence is 13 residues long. Germline CDR1 and CDR2: GTSNPN and SVGIG (reference sequence).

V gene TRBV7-2 combines with J gene TRBJ2-3, with D tentatively TRBD2 (6 bases). CDR1 SGHTA and CDR2 FQGNSA come from the germline V gene. Trimming pared 5 bases from V and 6 bases from J, leaving 21 bases between. The length of the CDR3 is 16 residues. Here the CDR3 DNA reads TGTGCCAGCAGCACACGACAGCGACTAGAGGGGGATACGCAGTATTTT. Protein product: CASSTRQRLEGDTQYF. Full variable domain (missing parts from reference TRBV7-2 and TRBJ2-3): GAGVSQSPSNKVTEKGKDVELRCDPISGHTALYWYRQSLGQGLEFLIYFQGNSAPDKSGLPSDRFSAERTGGSVSTLTIQRTQQEDSAVYLCASSTRQRLEGDTQYFGPGTRLTVL.

The genes are TRBV6-5 and TRBJ2-7, with D possibly matching TRBD1 (5 bases). Germline V gene sequence: CDR1 MNHEY, CDR2 SVGAGI. The CDR3 has 14 residues. Between the trimmed V and J ends, which lost 6 bases and 0 bases, there was a span of 12 bases. This chain's CDR3 is CASSRQGSSYEQYF. The CDR3 DNA reads as TGTGCCAGCAGCAGGCAGGGTAGCTCCTACGAGCAGTACTTC.

CDR3 bases: TGTGCCAGCAGCAGGGGTCAAGGGAGCAATCAGCCCCAGCATTTT. Its translation is CASSRGQGSNQPQHF. V is TRBV5-5 and J is TRBJ1-5; tentative D call: TRBD1 (5 bases). CDR1 and CDR2 (germline): SGHKS, YYEKEE (reference sequence). CDR3 length: 15 amino acids. V lost 4 bases and J 1 base, leaving 12 bases between the germline ends.

The chain recombines TRBV6-5 with TRBJ1-1; D might be TRBD1 (6 bases). Deletions cut 2 bases from V and 5 bases from J, with 12 bases between. CDR3 length: 14 residues. Per germline, CDR1 MNHEY and CDR2 SVGAGI. This CDR3 reads CASSYAGGKTEAFF. The CDR3, as DNA: TGTGCCAGCAGTTACGCGGGGGGCAAGACTGAAGCTTTCTTT.